Following are 6 T cell receptor beta chains from one sample sequenced in a study of sequential checkpoint blockade in melanoma. Libraries were prepared by immunoSEQ multiplex PCR; TCRdb keeps only in-frame clonotypes and omits some of them. In the table there are 35,000 to 45,000 clones, roughly 90% of which are singletons. Treatment given: randomized to nivolumab then ipilimumab (arm A) or the reverse (arm B). This specimen consisted of CD8+ T cells sorted from blood (inferred from file names), obtained from a patient given nivolumab and ipilimumab in sequence. The receptors here all came from a human donor with melanoma.

The table lists this clone with a few counts. V usage is TRBV27 and J usage is TRBJ2-2; a weak D match, TRBD1 (6 bases). This CDR3 is built from 14 residues. The V gene's germline CDR1 is MNHEY and CDR2 SMNVEV (reference sequence). V shed 5 bases and J shed 1 base, with 8 bases lying between them. The CDR3 bases are TGTGCCAGCAGTATGGGACAGAACACCGGGGAGCTGTTTTTT. Translated: CASSMGQNTGELFF.

The genes are TRBV2 and TRBJ2-7, with 8 bases fitting TRBD1. This CDR3 region has 14 residues. V was pared by 7 bases and J by 7 bases, with 12 bases of the junction left unmatched. From germline, CDR1 is SNHLY and CDR2 FYNNEI. The CDR3: CASKETGDLGEQYF. The CDR3 DNA reads TGTGCCAGCAAAGAGACAGGGGACTTAGGTGAGCAGTACTTC.

The chain has TRBV2 and TRBJ2-3, with D possibly being TRBD1 (5 bases). The CDR3 loop spans 16 amino acids. The germline gives CDR1 SNHLY, CDR2 FYNNEI. V lost 3 bases, J lost 6 bases, and 19 bases lay in between. The DNA for the CDR3 is TGTGCCAGCAGTGACCCCCCAGGGAATGTTGTGGATACGCAGTATTTT. Amino acid sequence: CASSDPPGNVVDTQYF. The variable domain in full, completed from reference TRBV2 and TRBJ2-3, reads EPEVTQTPSHQVTQMGQEVILRCVPISNHLYFYWYRQILGQKVEFLVSFYNNEISEKSEIFDDQFSVERPDGSNFTLKIRSTKLEDSAMYFCASSDPPGNVVDTQYFGPGTRLTVL.

The chain links TRBV5-4 to TRBJ2-3; D gene unclear. The CDR3 loop spans 13 amino acids. V was clipped by 3 bases and J by 6 bases, with 11 bases between them. Germline V gene sequence: CDR1 SGHNT, CDR2 YYREEE (reference sequence). CDR3 coding DNA: TGTGCCAGCAGCTCCGTTCGCGTGGATACGCAGTATTTT. This encodes CASSSVRVDTQYF.

The genes are TRBV5-6 and TRBJ2-1, with 14 nucleotides matching TRBD2. The CDR3 spans 17 residues. V trimming: 3 bases; J trimming: 9 bases; junction bases outside the gene matches: 11. The V gene's germline CDR1 is SGHDT and CDR2 YYEEEE. The CDR3 reads CASSSLPGLAGVGEQFF. The CDR3 DNA reads TGTGCCAGCAGCTCACTACCGGGACTAGCGGGAGTGGGTGAGCAGTTCTTC.

The chain recombines TRBV13 with TRBJ2-7, with D possibly being TRBD2 (6 bases). This CDR3 has 15 amino acids. The V end was cut by 5 bases, the J end by 0 bases, with 14 bases between. Germline CDR1 and CDR2: PRHDT and FYEKMQ (reference sequence). The chain's CDR3 is CASSPGEEHSYEQYF. CDR3 DNA: TGTGCCAGCAGCCCGGGGGAGGAACACTCCTACGAGCAGTACTTC.